A single T cell receptor (beta chain) is shown here with its context. No antigen is known for it. CDR3 length equals 13 residues. Trimming took off 0 bases at V and 10 bases at J, with 10 bases between the two ends. Germline loops: CDR1 ENHRY, CDR2 SYGVKD. People whose metastatic non-small-cell lung cancer was chemo-refractory got focal radiation along with CTLA-4 blockade by ipilimumab. Produced via immunoSEQ multiplex PCR; TCRdb's table is partial and in-frame only. The table has more than 100,000 clones, about 90% seen once. This entry is derived from a study of radiotherapy plus CTLA-4 blockade in lung cancer. Study-level background: Patients showed objective responses in 15% to 20% of cases, and disease control was achieved by over 25%.

Findings and caveats of the study: Reportedly, early blood T cell clone dynamics best predicted response, with interferon-beta. After treatment with radiotherapy plus ipilimumab, TCR clones that came from the tumor expanded in blood.

This TCR derives from a human donor with non-small cell lung cancer that progressed on radiotherapy plus ipilimumab. This specimen consisted of peripheral blood, obtained from a patient treated with radiotherapy plus ipilimumab. The chain uses TRBV10-3 and TRBJ1-5; D is unresolved. CDR3 protein: CAISESTPLPQHF. CDR3 in DNA: TGTGCCATCAGTGAGTCAACCCCCCTACCCCAGCATTTT.